These 26 T cell receptor beta chains were sequenced from one sample in a study of T cell clonotyping in hematopoietic cell transplantation. Generated by immunoSEQ multiplex PCR, the TCRdb table keeps only in-frame clones and is missing some. The sample comprises about 70,000 clones, approximately 94% of which are singletons, and under 2% rests with the top ten. The sequencing sample was made of peripheral blood mononuclear cells. Every receptor here comes from a man between 45 and 60 years old in good health. Some clones in this sample may be carry-over from other donors' samples.

This chain joins TRBV6-1 and TRBJ1-3, with TRBD1 matching over 9 bases. This CDR3 has 17 amino acids. The V and J ends lost 3 bases and 0 bases, in that order; junction bases with no gene match: 6. Germline-derived CDR1 and CDR2 are MNHNS and SASEGT. The CDR3 DNA reads as TGTGCCAGCAGTGAGATGGACAGGGGTTCCTCTGGAAACACCATATATTTT. Translating gives CASSEMDRGSSGNTIYF.

The chain uses TRBV29-1 and TRBJ2-7, with TRBD1 matching 8 bases. The CDR3 has 14 amino acids. Per the germline V gene, CDR1 is SQVTM and CDR2 is ANQGSEA. Trimming cost V 7 bases and J 0 bases; bases outside gene matches: 8. The CDR3 loop is CSGSTGGSSYEQYF. DNA for the CDR3: TGCAGCGGCAGCACAGGGGGGTCCTCCTACGAGCAGTACTTC.

The gene calls are TRBV6-5 and TRBJ1-1, with TRBD1 matching 9 bases. Per the germline V gene, CDR1 is MNHEY and CDR2 is SVGAGI. With 0 bases clipped from V and 5 bases from J, the junction kept 4 bases outside the gene matches. The CDR3 extends over 15 amino acids. The CDR3 bases are TGTGCCAGCAGTTACTCGACAGGGGGATGGACTGAAGCTTTCTTT. Its protein product is CASSYSTGGWTEAFF.

The V call is TRBV25-1, the J call TRBJ1-2; 7 positions match TRBD1. CDR1 is MGHDK and CDR2 is SYGVNS in the germline V gene. This CDR3 has 15 residues. The ends lost 2 bases at V and 1 base at J; junction bases unmatched: 4. CDR3 sequence reads: CASSEGNRGNYGYTF. CDR3 in DNA: TGTGCCAGCAGTGAAGGAAACAGGGGTAACTATGGCTACACCTTC.

The chain's CDR3 is CASTRGGESSGYTF. The CDR3 nucleotides read TGTGCCAGTACGAGGGGGGGGGAGTCAAGTGGCTACACCTTC. V usage is TRBV19 and J usage is TRBJ1-2; D is perhaps TRBD1 (6 bases). V lost 7 bases and J lost 7, with 19 bases in between. The germline gives CDR1 LNHDA, CDR2 SQIVND (reference sequence). The CDR3 totals 14 residues.

This chain uses TRBV19 with TRBJ1-5; D might be TRBD1 (6 bases). CDR1 is LNHDA and CDR2 is SQIVND in the germline V gene (reference sequence). V dropped 7 bases and J dropped 11 bases, with 18 bases sitting between them. CDR3 length: 13 residues. The CDR3 sequence: CASTPFGGAAQHF. CDR3 nucleotide sequence: TGTGCCAGTACCCCGTTCGGGGGGGCAGCCCAGCATTTT.

V usage is TRBV6-5 and J usage is TRBJ1-6, with D perhaps TRBD1 (6 bases). V shed 6 bases and J shed 5 bases, with 11 bases lying between them. The CDR3 length is 14 residues. Germline CDR1 reads MNHEY; CDR2 reads SVGAGI. The CDR3 nucleotides read TGTGCCAGCAGACAGGGTGCAAATAATTCACCCCTCCACTTT. It yields the protein CASRQGANNSPLHF.

The V call is TRBV20-1, the J call TRBJ1-3, with a tentative D call TRBD1 (5 bases). Trimming removed 5 bases at V and 9 bases at J, with 11 bases between. The CDR3 has 11 residues. CDR1 and CDR2 (germline): DFQATT, SNEGSKA (reference sequence). For the CDR3, the DNA is TGCAGTGCTTGGGACGATGGCACCATATATTTT. Translated, it gives CSAWDDGTIYF.

The chain employs TRBV6-5 and TRBJ2-1, with TRBD1 identical over 11 bases. CDR3 length: 12 residues. After removal of 8 bases from V and 8 bases from J, the junction contained 2 bases not matched to a gene. Germline V gene sequence: CDR1 MNHEY, CDR2 SVGAGI. CDR3 region: CASGQGAYEQFF. DNA of the CDR3: TGTGCCAGCGGACAGGGGGCATATGAGCAGTTCTTC.

The chain employs TRBV6-5 and TRBJ2-1; 7 nucleotides align to TRBD2. CDR1 and CDR2 from the germline V gene are MNHEY and SVGAGI. V shed 4 bases and J 13 bases; nucleotides not matched to a gene: 7. This CDR3 is built from 12 residues. In DNA form, the CDR3 reads TGTGCCAGCAGTTCCCCGAGCGGGGTTCAGTTCTTC. Protein: CASSSPSGVQFF.

CDR3 in DNA: TGTGCCAGTAGTATAGGGGACATGACCTACGAGCAGTACTTC. The encoded protein is CASSIGDMTYEQYF. The gene calls are TRBV19 and TRBJ2-7, with TRBD1 as a possible D gene (6 bases). Germline V gives CDR1 LNHDA, CDR2 SQIVND (reference sequence). CDR3 length: 14 amino acids. Trimming pared 1 base from V and 2 bases from J, leaving 9 bases between.

The genes are TRBV30 and TRBJ1-3; a weak D match, TRBD1 (6 bases). Trimming removed 4 bases from V and 0 bases from J, with 19 bases in between. Germline CDR1 GTSNPN, CDR2 SVGIG (reference sequence). This CDR3 contains 17 residues. CDR3 protein: CAWNRKTGTVSGNTIYF. CDR3 nucleotide sequence: TGTGCCTGGAACCGAAAGACAGGAACCGTCTCTGGAAACACCATATATTTT.

The chain uses TRBV2 and TRBJ2-4; D may be TRBD1 or TRBD2 (5 bases each). Germline-derived CDR1 and CDR2 are SNHLY and FYNNEI. There are 13 residues in the CDR3. Trimming took 6 bases from V and 8 from J, leaving 14 bases between them. This CDR3 reads CASRRAGRDIQYF. For the CDR3, the DNA is TGTGCCAGCAGGAGGGCAGGGAGAGACATTCAGTACTTC.

This chain links TRBV2 with TRBJ2-2, with TRBD2 identical over 12 bases. CDR1 is SNHLY and CDR2 is FYNNEI in the germline V gene. The ends lost 5 bases at V and 7 bases at J; junction bases unmatched: 8. The CDR3 contains 16 residues. The CDR3 nucleotides are TGTGCCAGCAGTCCAGGACTAGCGGGGAAGGACGGGGAGCTGTTTTTT. This codes for CASSPGLAGKDGELFF.

The CDR3 here is CSVHREFENGYTF. The CDR3 DNA reads as TGCAGCGTTCACAGGGAATTTGAGAATGGCTACACCTTC. The gene calls are TRBV29-1 and TRBJ1-2; possible D gene TRBD1, 6 bases. Germline lookup yields CDR1 SQVTM and CDR2 ANQGSEA. Trimming cost V 5 bases and J 6 bases, with 16 bases left between them. The CDR3 contains 13 residues. Full variable domain (rest looked up from reference TRBV29-1 and TRBJ1-2): SAVISQKPSRDICQRGTSLTIQCQVDSQVTMMFWYRQQPGQSLTLIATANQGSEATYESGFVIDKFPISRPNLTFSTLTVSNMSPEDSSIYLCSVHREFENGYTFGSGTRLTVV.

The chain is built from TRBV30 and TRBJ2-3; tentative D call: TRBD1 (5 bases). The length of the CDR3 is 10 residues. From germline, CDR1 is GTSNPN and CDR2 SVGIG (reference sequence). The germline V and J ends were trimmed by 8 bases and 5 bases, with 8 bases remaining between them. The CDR3 DNA sequence: TGTGCCACCAGGGAAGATACGCAGTATTTT. Protein sequence: CATREDTQYF.

The genes are TRBV6-6 and TRBJ2-1; D remains ambiguous. Germline CDR1 MNHNY, CDR2 SVGAGI (reference sequence). Trimming removed 6 bases at V and 0 bases at J, with 9 bases between. CDR3 length: 14 amino acids. In DNA, the CDR3 is TGTGCCAGCAGCGAAGTAAGCTCCTACAATGAGCAGTTCTTC. Amino acids: CASSEVSSYNEQFF.

The J gene is TRBJ2-7, the V gene TRBV29-1, with 7 bases identical to TRBD2. The CDR3 has 13 residues. After removal of 7 bases from V and 3 bases from J, the junction contained 9 bases not matched to a gene. Germline V gives CDR1 SQVTM, CDR2 ANQGSEA. This CDR3 is CSAGTKQGYEQYF. In nucleotides, the CDR3 is TGCAGCGCCGGGACTAAGCAGGGCTACGAGCAGTACTTC.

The rearrangement uses TRBV5-1 and TRBJ1-3, with D possibly matching TRBD1 (6 bases). Germline CDR1 is SGHRS and CDR2 is YFSETQ. The CDR3 spans 16 residues. V lost 4 bases and J lost 3, with 17 bases in between. The CDR3, as DNA: TGCGCCAGCAGCGCCTTACAGGGAGTCGGTGGAAACACCATATATTTT. Protein sequence: CASSALQGVGGNTIYF.

The J gene is TRBJ2-7, the V gene TRBV6-5; D is undetermined. Germline V gives CDR1 MNHEY, CDR2 SVGAGI. V lost 4 bases and J lost 3, with 16 bases in between. The CDR3 is made up of 15 amino acids. CDR3 DNA sequence: TGTGCCAGCAGTTTCCACGGTGGTGCAGTCTACGAGCAGTACTTC. This gives the protein CASSFHGGAVYEQYF.

This sequence joins TRBV6-1 and TRBJ2-7; tentatively, D is TRBD2 (5 bases). CDR1 and CDR2 from the germline V gene are MNHNS and SASEGT. This CDR3 region has 15 residues. V lost 0 bases and J 3 bases, leaving 12 bases between the germline ends. CDR3 amino acids: CASSEAEQRIYEQYF. As DNA, the CDR3 is TGTGCCAGCAGTGAAGCTGAACAGCGGATCTACGAGCAGTACTTC.

The rearrangement uses TRBV4-1 and TRBJ2-7; D may be TRBD1 (6 bases). Trimming stripped 0 bases from V and 3 bases from J, with 12 bases between. The CDR3 is made up of 15 amino acids. The V gene's germline CDR1 is MGHRA and CDR2 YSYEKL. The CDR3 DNA reads as TGCGCCAGCAGCCAAGAACTTACAGGGCTCTACGAGCAGTACTTC. Its translation: CASSQELTGLYEQYF.

The rearrangement uses TRBV27 and TRBJ2-7, with 10 positions matching TRBD1. Germline V gives CDR1 MNHEY, CDR2 SMNVEV (reference sequence). The CDR3 has 15 amino acids. V lost 8 bases to trimming and J lost 4 bases; unmatched junction nucleotides: 11. CDR3 bases: TGTGCCAGCCGGTCCTTTGACAGGGGGCTATACGAGCAGTACTTC. It translates to CASRSFDRGLYEQYF.

CDR3 sequence (DNA): TGTGCCAGTAGTATAGGGACCGAGTCCTACGAGCAGTACTTC. Amino acids: CASSIGTESYEQYF. The rearrangement links TRBV19 to TRBJ2-7; D unclear. Trimming took off 1 base at V and 1 base at J, with 8 bases between the two ends. Germline V gene lookup returns CDR1 LNHDA and CDR2 SQIVND (reference sequence). The CDR3 loop spans 14 amino acids.

V usage is TRBV11-2 and J usage is TRBJ2-5; D unclear. The CDR3 consists of 14 residues. V was cut by 5 bases and J by 2 bases, with 12 bases left in between. The V gene's germline CDR1 is SGHAT and CDR2 FQNNGV. The CDR3 DNA reads as TGTGCCAGCAGCCTTATGGGAAGGCAAGAGACCCAGTACTTC. Translating gives CASSLMGRQETQYF.

This chain connects TRBV5-1 to TRBJ2-3; D remains unclear. Germline assignment: CDR1 SGHRS and CDR2 YFSETQ. The CDR3 spans 15 residues. Trimming took off 0 bases at V and 4 bases at J, with 12 bases between the two ends. In DNA form, the CDR3 reads TGCGCCAGCAGCTTGGAGTCCGTTCCGGCAGATACGCAGTATTTT. As protein: CASSLESVPADTQYF.